One and the same sample provided the 30 T cell receptor beta chains below, sequenced in a study of OX40 agonist ivuxolimab in advanced cancers. Measured with immunoSEQ multiplex PCR; TCRdb has only the in-frame clones, and not every one. Here the sample spans some 97,000 clones, approximately 90% being singletons. Source: CD4+ or CD8+ T cells sorted from blood, taken in a trial of the OX40 agonist ivuxolimab. These receptors came from an adult with an advanced solid tumor such as melanoma, head and neck, liver or kidney cancer.

This clone was seen once. This rearrangement joins TRBV28 to TRBJ2-3, with 9 bases matching TRBD2. V shed 1 base and J 5 bases; nucleotides not matched to a gene: 10. Germline V CDR1 and CDR2: MDHEN, SYDVKM. This CDR3 region has 17 residues. The CDR3 here is CASSLYRLAGVGDTQYF. The CDR3 coding sequence is TGTGCCAGCAGTTTATACCGATTAGCGGGAGTGGGAGATACGCAGTATTTT.

This chain connects TRBV19 to TRBJ2-1, with 7 bases matching TRBD1. Germline CDR1 reads LNHDA; CDR2 reads SQIVND (reference sequence). This CDR3 spans 12 amino acids. As DNA, the CDR3 is TGTGCTACCTCAGGGGGTTACAATGAGCAGTTCTTC. It yields the protein CATSGGYNEQFF.

The chain has TRBV7-2 and TRBJ2-7; D is ambiguous. The CDR3 runs to 11 residues. Germline CDR1 SGHTA, CDR2 FQGNSA. The V end was cut by 6 bases, the J end by 6 bases, with 9 bases between. As DNA, the CDR3 is TGTGCCAGCAGTACTACCCGCGAGCAGTACTTC. Its protein product is CASSTTREQYF.

The gene calls are TRBV28 and TRBJ2-3, with D unresolved. In germline, CDR1 is MDHEN, CDR2 SYDVKM. The CDR3 contains 12 residues. V lost 6 bases and J lost 8, with 12 bases in between. The CDR3 loop reads CASSSTSGTQYF. CDR3 coding DNA: TGTGCCAGCAGCTCCACCTCCGGTACGCAGTATTTT.

This clone has only one observation. The chain is built from TRBV4-1 and TRBJ2-3; TRBD2 is a possible D gene (6 bases). CDR1 is MGHRA, CDR2 YSYEKL, per germline. Trimming left V 0 bases short and J 0 bases short, with 19 bases between. The CDR3 covers 19 residues. This CDR3 is CASSQDKSGSFSSTDTQYF. In DNA, the CDR3 is TGCGCCAGCAGCCAAGATAAAAGCGGGTCTTTCTCTAGCACAGATACGCAGTATTTT.

CDR3 amino acids: CASSPQGASKNIQYF. CDR3 coding DNA: TGTGCCAGCTCCCCCCAGGGGGCCTCCAAAAACATTCAGTACTTC. The chain links TRBV18 to TRBJ2-4; 8 positions match TRBD1. The CDR3 runs 15 residues. CDR1 KGHSH and CDR2 LQKENI come from the germline V gene. Losses at the gene ends were 6 bases for V and 2 bases for J; bases not matched to a gene: 6.

The chain combines TRBV19 with TRBJ2-1; 9 positions match TRBD1. The CDR3 loop spans 15 amino acids. The J segment lost 8 bases and the V segment lost 5 bases, leaving 10 bases of the junction unmatched. Germline V gene sequence: CDR1 LNHDA, CDR2 SQIVND (reference sequence). The CDR3 coding sequence is TGTGCCAGTAGTTACGAGGGGACAGGGCTCTATGAGCAGTTCTTC. This codes for CASSYEGTGLYEQFF.

The chain carries TRBV12-1 and TRBJ2-1; TRBD2 is the table's D call and was not checked against the DNA. TRBV12-1 is termed a pseudogene. This CDR3 is 15 amino acids long. CDR3 region: CASSPRTRVGNEQFF. DNA of the CDR3: TGTGCCAGCAGCCCGAGAACTAGGGTGGGGAATGAGCAGTTCTTC.

This clone occurred once. The chain employs TRBV6-6 and TRBJ2-7; TRBD2 is a possible D gene (5 bases). V was shortened by 8 bases and J by 2 bases, with 19 bases between the two germline ends. The CDR3 has 15 residues. The germline gives CDR1 MNHNY, CDR2 SVGAGI (reference sequence). The CDR3 DNA reads TGTGCCAGCGCGCCGGGTCGGGGATTTACCTACGAGCAGTACTTC. It translates to CASAPGRGFTYEQYF.

This clone appeared once. The chain uses TRBV28 and TRBJ2-7; TRBD2 agrees at 9 bases. Unmatched junction bases numbered 10, after V lost 7 bases and J lost 6 bases. The germline CDR1 and CDR2 sequences are MDHEN and SYDVKM. CDR3 size: 14 residues. The CDR3 spells CASIISGSPREQYF. DNA for the CDR3: TGTGCCAGCATCATTAGCGGGAGCCCCCGCGAGCAGTACTTC.

This rearrangement joins TRBV5-1 to TRBJ2-2; 14 bases fit TRBD2. The CDR3 length is 16 residues. Germline V gives CDR1 SGHRS, CDR2 YFSETQ. V was clipped by 5 bases and J by 5 bases; unmatched bases: 5. CDR3 sequence: CASSSGLAGGTGELFF. CDR3 DNA: TGCGCCAGCAGTTCAGGACTAGCGGGGGGAACCGGGGAGCTGTTTTTT. The entire variable domain, with the rest obtained from reference TRBV5-1 and TRBJ2-2, is as follows: KAGVTQTPRYLIKTRGQQVTLSCSPISGHRSVSWYQQTPGQGLQFLFEYFSETQRNKGNFPGRFSGRQFSNSRSEMNVSTLELGDSALYLCASSSGLAGGTGELFFGEGSRLTVL.

The chain is built from TRBV19 and TRBJ1-3, with D hard to call. The CDR3 is made up of 14 amino acids. V dropped 1 base and J dropped 2 bases, with 6 bases sitting between them. Germline V gene lookup returns CDR1 LNHDA and CDR2 SQIVND (reference sequence). In nucleotides, the CDR3 is TGTGCCAGTAGTATAGGGGCGGCTGGAAACACCATATATTTT. Translating it yields CASSIGAAGNTIYF.

The CDR3 DNA is TGCGCCAGCAGTGAGTCCGGGACAGGGGGTGGCTACACCTTC. Its protein product is CASSESGTGGGYTF. This chain joins TRBV10-2 and TRBJ1-2; 11 nucleotides agree with TRBD1. Germline lookup yields CDR1 WSHSY and CDR2 SAAADI. After removal of 0 bases from V and 7 bases from J, the junction contained 1 base not matched to a gene. The CDR3 contains 14 residues.

This clone was detected only once. J is TRBJ2-7 and V is TRBV28; 7 nucleotides match TRBD2. The V gene end was trimmed by 5 bases and the J gene end by 2 bases; junction bases not matched to a gene: 6. Germline lookup yields CDR1 MDHEN and CDR2 SYDVKM. The length of the CDR3 is 14 residues. The CDR3 nucleotides are TGTGCCAGCAGTGGGAGACTAGCAACCTACGAGCAGTACTTC. Translation: CASSGRLATYEQYF. The variable domain in full, with the rest retrieved from reference TRBV28 and TRBJ2-7, is DVKVTQSSRYLVKRTGEKVFLECVQDMDHENMFWYRQDPGLGLRLIYFSYDVKMKEKGDIPEGYSVSREKKERFSLILESASTNQTSMYLCASSGRLATYEQYFGPGTRLTVT.

The chain is built from TRBV7-3 and TRBJ2-1, with 11 bases identical to TRBD2. The junction had 11 bases not matched to a gene; V was cut back by 1 base and J by 9 bases. The CDR3 spans 17 residues. Per the germline V gene, CDR1 is SGHTA and CDR2 is FQGTGA. In nucleotides, the CDR3 is TGTGCCAGCAGCTTAAGCGGGGGGCTAGCGGGAGGTTTTGAGCAGTTCTTC. It translates to CASSLSGGLAGGFEQFF.

The rearrangement joins TRBV18 to TRBJ2-7; possible D gene TRBD1, 6 bases. This CDR3 region has 14 residues. Deletions cut 2 bases from V and 2 bases from J, with 10 bases between. In germline, CDR1 is KGHSH, CDR2 LQKENI. The CDR3 spells CASSPWDTAYEQYF. As DNA, the CDR3 is TGTGCCAGCTCACCATGGGACACCGCCTACGAGCAGTACTTC. The full variable domain, with the rest looked up from reference TRBV18 and TRBJ2-7, is NAGVMQNPRHLVRRRGQEARLRCSPMKGHSHVYWYRQLPEEGLKFMVYLQKENIIDESGMPKERFSAEFPKEGPSILRIQQVVRGDSAAYFCASSPWDTAYEQYFGPGTRLTVT.

The chain joins TRBV2 to TRBJ1-2; 9 positions match TRBD1. This CDR3 spans 15 amino acids. V gave up 4 bases and J gave up 2 bases; unmatched junction bases: 5. Germline V gene lookup returns CDR1 SNHLY and CDR2 FYNNEI. This chain's CDR3 is CASSVPGTGNYGYTF. The CDR3 bases are TGTGCCAGCAGTGTGCCCGGGACAGGGAACTATGGCTACACCTTC.

The chain combines TRBV7-3 with TRBJ2-3; no firm D call. The V gene's germline CDR1 is SGHTA and CDR2 FQGTGA. V gave up 2 bases and J gave up 5 bases, with 14 bases separating them. The CDR3 has 15 residues. DNA of the CDR3: TGTGCCAGCAGCTTATACGGTACCGAACGAGATACGCAGTATTTT. It specifies CASSLYGTERDTQYF.

This clone was observed a single time. CDR3 residues: CASIKRGGSNYGYTF. CDR3 coding DNA: TGTGCCAGTATAAAGAGAGGCGGCAGTAACTATGGCTACACCTTC. V usage is TRBV19 and J usage is TRBJ1-2; D is uncertain. CDR3 length equals 15 residues. The germline V and J ends were trimmed by 7 bases and 1 base, with 16 bases remaining between them. The germline CDR1 and CDR2 sequences are LNHDA and SQIVND (reference sequence).

The chain has TRBV27 and TRBJ1-1; the D gene is possibly TRBD1 (6 bases). The CDR3 length is 15 residues. The germline gives CDR1 MNHEY, CDR2 SMNVEV (reference sequence). Trimming cost V 7 bases and J 5 bases, with 20 bases left between them. CDR3 in DNA: TGTGCCAGCAAACCCCTCGGAGGGGGTATGACTGAAGCTTTCTTT. It codes for CASKPLGGGMTEAFF.

This sequence joins TRBV5-4 and TRBJ1-4; D gene uncertain. Per germline, CDR1 SGHNT and CDR2 YYREEE (reference sequence). V was clipped by 0 bases and J by 8 bases, with 11 bases between them. The CDR3 covers 14 residues. The CDR3 DNA reads TGTGCCAGCAGCTTGGCCGGACGATACGAAAAACTGTTTTTT. Translating it yields CASSLAGRYEKLFF.

The CDR3 nucleotides read TGTGCCAGCAGCGTAAACAGAGAAACTGAAGCTTTCTTT. Residues: CASSVNRETEAFF. The rearrangement links TRBV9 to TRBJ1-1; D ambiguous. CDR1 is SGDLS and CDR2 is YYNGEE in the germline V gene. Trimming removed 1 base from V and 5 bases from J, with 9 bases in between. The CDR3 is made up of 13 amino acids.

This chain joins TRBV19 and TRBJ2-5; 8 nucleotides align to TRBD2. CDR3 length equals 17 residues. The germline V gene encodes CDR1 LNHDA and CDR2 SQIVND (reference sequence). After removal of 1 base from V and 5 bases from J, the junction contained 12 bases not matched to a gene. CDR3 bases: TGTGCCAGTAGTATAGGTGTGGGTAGCGGGGTCGTGGAGACCCAGTACTTC. It is translated as CASSIGVGSGVVETQYF.

This rearrangement joins TRBV5-4 to TRBJ1-4, with D perhaps matching TRBD1 (5 bases). This CDR3 is built from 16 residues. Germline values: CDR1 SGHNT, CDR2 YYREEE (reference sequence). Between the trimmed V and J ends, which lost 0 bases and 4 bases, there was a span of 13 bases. The CDR3 region has the DNA TGTGCCAGCAGCTTGGCCGGGATGGGGCGTAATGAAAAACTGTTTTTT. This gives the protein CASSLAGMGRNEKLFF.

This clone was counted a few times. V is TRBV19 and J is TRBJ1-2; TRBD1 agrees at 7 bases. With 10 bases clipped from V and 10 bases from J, the junction kept 12 bases outside the gene matches. Germline CDR1 reads LNHDA; CDR2 reads SQIVND (reference sequence). The CDR3 is made up of 12 amino acids. The CDR3 DNA reads as TGTGCCACCTCGCTCAGACAGGGCCTCTACACCTTC. It codes for CATSLRQGLYTF.

This clone was seen once. The chain combines TRBV6-1 with TRBJ2-1; 13 bases match TRBD2. Germline V lookup: CDR1 MNHNS, CDR2 SASEGT. The CDR3 is made up of 18 amino acids. V gave up 1 base and J gave up 10 bases; unmatched junction bases: 13. Here the CDR3 DNA reads TGTGCCAGCAGTGAAGAGGGAGGACTAGCGGGAGAAGTAGTAGAGCAGTTCTTC. The encoded protein is CASSEEGGLAGEVVEQFF.

The chain couples TRBV19 to TRBJ1-1; D is perhaps TRBD1 (5 bases). V was clipped by 7 bases and J by 6 bases, with 18 bases between them. The CDR3 has 14 residues. Germline loops: CDR1 LNHDA, CDR2 SQIVND (reference sequence). CDR3 sequence: CASNRGWGFPEAFF. The CDR3 DNA follows: TGTGCCAGTAATCGGGGTTGGGGGTTTCCTGAAGCTTTCTTT.

DNA of the CDR3: TGTGCCAGCAGCTTTGGCGAACTCATGAACACTGAAGCTTTCTTT. It yields the protein CASSFGELMNTEAFF. The chain recombines TRBV7-9 with TRBJ1-1; D gene uncertain. CDR1 is SEHNR and CDR2 is FQNEAQ in the germline V gene (reference sequence). CDR3 length: 15 amino acids. Trimming cost V 3 bases and J 0 bases, with 11 bases left between them.

V and J are TRBV5-1 and TRBJ1-5; a possible D gene is TRBD1 (6 bases). With 4 bases removed from V and 4 bases from J, the gap between germline ends came to 9 bases. From germline, CDR1 is SGHRS and CDR2 YFSETQ. This CDR3 region has 13 residues. CDR3 in amino acids: CASSPQGNQPQHF. CDR3 DNA sequence: TGCGCCAGCAGCCCGCAGGGGAATCAGCCCCAGCATTTT.

The genes are TRBV7-3 and TRBJ2-1; D perhaps matches TRBD1 (6 bases). This CDR3 is 20 amino acids long. V was clipped by 1 base and J by 0 bases, with 22 bases between them. Germline CDR1 SGHTA, CDR2 FQGTGA. The CDR3 nucleotides are TGTGCCAGCAGCTTAAGAGGACAGCACCTCGGGAATAGCTCCTACAATGAGCAGTTCTTC. The encoded protein is CASSLRGQHLGNSSYNEQFF.